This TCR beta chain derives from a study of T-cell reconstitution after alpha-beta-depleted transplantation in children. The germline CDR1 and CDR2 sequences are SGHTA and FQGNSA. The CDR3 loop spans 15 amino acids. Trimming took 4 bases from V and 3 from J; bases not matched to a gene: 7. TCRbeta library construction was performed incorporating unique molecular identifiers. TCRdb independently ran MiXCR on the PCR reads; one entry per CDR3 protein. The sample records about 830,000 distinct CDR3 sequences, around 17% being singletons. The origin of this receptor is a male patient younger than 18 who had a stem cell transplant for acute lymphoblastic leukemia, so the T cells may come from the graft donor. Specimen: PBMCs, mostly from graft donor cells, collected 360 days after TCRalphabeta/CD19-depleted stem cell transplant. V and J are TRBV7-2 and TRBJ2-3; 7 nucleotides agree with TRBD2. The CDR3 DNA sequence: TGTGCCAGCAGCTCCTGGGGGGGGTCTACAGATACGCAGTATTTT. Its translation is CASSSWGGSTDTQYF. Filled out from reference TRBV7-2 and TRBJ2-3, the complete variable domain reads GAGVSQSPSNKVTEKGKDVELRCDPISGHTALYWYRQSLGQGLEFLIYFQGNSAPDKSGLPSDRFSAERTGGSVSTLTIQRTQQEDSAVYLCASSSWGGSTDTQYFGPGTRLTVL.